This TCR beta chain was captured by sequencing in a study of blood T cell repertoires in COVID-19. Unmatched junction bases numbered 7, after V lost 5 bases and J lost 3 bases. The germline V gene has CDR1 MNHEY and CDR2 SMNVEV (reference sequence). The CDR3 runs to 14 residues. Per the original methods: Researchers report that nucleated cell counts were estimated from reference gene primer amplification. Generated by immunoSEQ multiplex PCR, the TCRdb table keeps only in-frame clones and is missing some. The V and J calls and clone size come from that table; D and trimming were worked out from the DNA. The table records about 40,000 clones, 75% to 90% of them present only once.

The specimen was peripheral blood. This sequence originates from a human donor in a cohort sampled during active COVID-19. The chain recombines TRBV27 with TRBJ2-7, with 7 bases lining up with TRBD1. Here the CDR3 DNA reads TGTGCCAGCAGTCACCGGGACAGTGACTACGAGCAGTACTTC. This translates into CASSHRDSDYEQYF.